This TCR beta chain appears in the sequencing data of a study of Ad26.COV2.S vaccination and SARS-CoV-2 variants. Study-wide context: In the study, Ad26.COV2.S was injected intramuscularly once, or twice 56 days apart.

The CDR3 covers 14 residues. V dropped 6 bases and J dropped 2 bases, with 13 bases sitting between them. Per the germline V gene, CDR1 is SNHLY and CDR2 is FYNNEI. Profiling relied on immunoSEQ multiplex PCR, and the TCRdb table lists in-frame clones only, not all of them. The repertoire includes some 240,000 clones, roughly 85% of them detected once, and about 2.7% sits in the top ten. This clone was seen just once. Treatment: approximately 18 received Ad26.COV2.S at low or high dose, single or two shots; several received placebo; per-sample allocation not given. Day 63 following the first vaccine or placebo injection was when the samples were taken.

The sequence derives from a person aged 18-65 years who received the Ad26.COV2.S COVID-19 vaccine or a placebo. The chain is built from TRBV2 and TRBJ1-2; a weak D match, TRBD1 (6 bases). Sequenced material: peripheral blood, taken in a trial of Ad26.COV2.S vaccine versus placebo. CDR3: CASSRDIKNYGYTF. In nucleotides, the CDR3 is TGTGCCAGCAGCCGGGACATAAAGAACTATGGCTACACCTTC.